This record covers a single T cell receptor (beta chain). Its target is unknown. Trimming took off 4 bases at V and 7 bases at J, with 14 bases between the two ends. The CDR3 contains 14 residues. Germline values: CDR1 MNHEY, CDR2 SVGAGI. The data originate from a study of CD8 T cells in Susac syndrome. Study outcomes and limitations: The study conceded that relatively few individuals underwent its TCR sequencing and HLA analysis.

RNA in amounts of about 0.45 to 1 ug was reverse transcribed with random hexamers. A single record per CDR3 protein comes from TCRdb applying MiXCR to the immunoSEQ multiplex PCR reads. This table has 100,000 to 150,000 distinct CDR3 sequences, about 93% appearing once. The sequence derives from a human donor in good health. The sequenced sample consisted of CD4+ T cells from PBMCs. The chain is built from TRBV6-5 and TRBJ1-5, with D maybe TRBD1 (5 bases). DNA of the CDR3: TGTGCCAGCAGTTCGGTCGGGGACGGCCAGCCCCAGCATTTT. It yields the protein CASSSVGDGQPQHF.